The present T cell receptor (beta chain) was sequenced within a study of human T cells and chemical hapten exposure. TCRdb processed the RACE reads anew with MiXCR; each CDR3 protein has one entry. The sample consists of about 120,000 distinct CDR3 sequences, roughly 15% of them appearing once. This clonotype showed up just a few times. Antigen unknown. Whole-study findings and limits: Alopecia affected the donors, so their immune response may differ from healthy people's. Expanded TCRs showed more large CDR3 clusters than pre-sensitization or healthy control sets. There was no change with DPC sensitization in TCRs above 1 in 1000 frequency.

Time point described: patch test 1, 2 weeks after DPC sensitization. Stated treatment: therapeutic diphenylcyclopropenone sensitization with weekly scalp DPC. The receptor was isolated from a young man with alopecia areata. Some clones in this sample may be carry-over from other donors' samples. Sequencing was performed on whole blood, taken in connection with sensitization to the hapten diphenylcyclopropenone (DPC).

CDR3 protein: CASSMSGLNSPLHF. The CDR3, as DNA: TGTGCCAGCAGCATGTCGGGACTTAATTCACCCCTCCACTTT. The chain joins TRBV7-8 to TRBJ1-6, with D possibly TRBD1 on 5 matching bases. The germline V gene has CDR1 SGHVS and CDR2 FQNEAQ. V was cut by 5 bases and J by 6 bases, with 11 bases left in between. The CDR3 is made up of 14 amino acids.